What follows is one TCR beta chain and its context. Its antigen is unknown. CDR1 and CDR2 from the germline V gene are SGHDT and YYEEEE. The CDR3 sequence is 13 residues long. Trimming removed 0 bases from V and 5 bases from J, with 6 bases in between. Survey-level resolution applied to immunoSEQ assay v3.0. A target of roughly 35,000-50,000 T-cell genomes per sample was set for sequencing. The method was immunoSEQ multiplex PCR; TCRdb's version includes in-frame clones alone and lacks a portion of them. The sample has around 27,000 clones; approximately 86% are singletons. The data derive from a study of long-term antiretroviral therapy in people with HIV. The study, taken as a whole, reports: Documentation of ART adherence, viral resistance or therapy changes was absent. Pre-ART expanded clones dominated the repertoire at every time point. Increased diversity was seen after ART, yet it remained lower than in transplant donor controls.

This chain uses TRBV5-6 with TRBJ1-5; D not resolved. The sample here was unsorted PBMCs, taken 3 years after starting antiretroviral therapy. This clonotype originated in a man aged 40-50 years with HIV. CDR3 loop: CASSLGGHQPQHF. DNA for the CDR3: TGTGCCAGCAGCTTGGGTGGTCATCAGCCCCAGCATTTT.